This TCR beta chain was retrieved from a study of blood T cell repertoires in COVID-19 (dated by TCRdb to about 2020). Describing the broader study: Samples from collaborators originated in the United States, Italy and Spain and spanned both the acute and convalescent phases of COVID-19. The prospective study material was composed of cDNA or gDNA derived from T cells, B-cell-depleted T cells, or PBMCs. Deeply sampled blood TCRbeta repertoires from subjects exposed to, actively infected with, or recovered from COVID-19 were included in the dataset. The repertoires were released in a freely available public database intended as a resource for research on the immune response to SARS-CoV-2. The samples were drawn from two sources: the first 160 participants of the ongoing ImmuneRACE study, and 950 to 1,500 subjects contributed by 6 global collaborators. Nearly every sample came with metadata listing a de-identified subject ID, COVID-19 status, age in years and sex. Where available, HLA class I and class II types were obtained from metadata supplied by the sample provider rather than from assay-based typing.

TCRbeta CDR3 regions were amplified from genomic DNA using the immunoSEQ Assay, a bias-controlled multiplex PCR. The study's own analysis went as follows. Within the assay, amplification of reference gene primers was used to estimate how many nucleated cells each sample contained. To quantify the absolute abundance of each unique TCRbeta CDR3 rearrangement, sequence reads were collapsed and filtered. For each sample, productive Simpson clonality was calculated by taking the square root of Simpson's diversity index across productive rearrangements. TCRdb provides this immuneACCESS table in a form limited to in-frame rearrangements. Some clones are lacking; in checked studies, under half of them reflect an unresolved V gene, and why the rest are absent is not known. Clone size and the V and J calls come from that table; the DNA yielded D and trimming. This sample gives approximately 250,000 clones in total; approximately 88% of them show up just once. 9.5% to 13% of the sample is taken by the ten largest.

Findings and caveats that apply to the study as a whole: The amount of clinical and demographic metadata varied by source and participant and was provided uncurated.

Turning to this clone: It has no known antigen specificity. No quality values exist for individual bases; no much larger clone is one base distant.

A distance of 14 bases separates the germline ends of V and J, which lose 3 bases and 5 bases respectively. There are 15 amino acids in the CDR3, from cysteine to phenylalanine inclusive. Here the CDR3 DNA is all that survives: 45 bases in frame from base 1. CDR1 and CDR2 (SGDLS, YYNGEE) derive from the germline V gene. One collaborating source in Seattle enrolled patients while the patients were actively infected and followed the patients over time throughout the course of disease. Collaborating institutions collected whole blood in K2EDTA tubes following their own protocols. Collaborator samples were shipped for TCRbeta analysis as frozen whole blood, isolated PBMCs, or DNA extracted from either sample type.

The sample was peripheral blood. The chain links TRBV9 with TRBJ1-4; TRBD1 is possibly the D segment (6 matching bases). The sequence came from a woman in her sixties or seventies with COVID-19, enrolled during active disease. The CDR3 region reads CASSALQGRNEKLFF. The nucleotides are TGTGCCAGCAGCGCATTACAGGGCCGAAATGAAAAACTGTTTTTT.